The clone carrying this T cell receptor beta chain was observed a handful of times. Its specificity is not known. For the second PCR, which ran for about 7 to 11 cycles, a sample-barcoded 5' primer and a J-beta primer mix were used. TCRdb re-called the 5' RACE reads with MiXCR, one entry per CDR3 protein. The table has 1,100,000 or so distinct CDR3 sequences, more than 40% seen once; the top ten hold 18%. The sample originates from a study of blood T cells in healthy people across ages. At the level of the study: Capture via template switching afforded approximately one barcoded beta molecule per two T cells. General observations from the study: Significant beta diversity loss was already apparent by age about 39, declining roughly linearly. In the absence of known donor CMV status, changes in expanded clonotypes were possibly confounded.

Source material: blood. The origin of this receptor is a woman aged 55-69 years in good health.

The CDR3 sequence is CASSTPRGEQFF. The CDR3 DNA reads as TGCGCCAGCAGCACACCACGCGGTGAGCAGTTCTTC. The chain links TRBV5-1 to TRBJ2-1; D remains ambiguous. The CDR3 is made up of 12 amino acids. Germline CDR1 SGHRS, CDR2 YFSETQ. Trimming took off 4 bases at V and 9 bases at J, with 11 bases between the two ends. Filled out from reference TRBV5-1 and TRBJ2-1, the complete variable domain reads KAGVTQTPRYLIKTRGQQVTLSCSPISGHRSVSWYQQTPGQGLQFLFEYFSETQRNKGNFPGRFSGRQFSNSRSEMNVSTLELGDSALYLCASSTPRGEQFFGPGTRLTVL.